Sequencing of this T cell receptor (beta chain) was carried out in a study of T cell responses to AZD1222 COVID-19 vaccine. Study-level information: Pooled together were second doses at about 4 or about 12 weeks. Points from the study as a whole: AZD1222 recipients seropositive at baseline numbered only six or seven. Two doses of AZD1222 preceded a rise in Spike-specific TCR breadth and depth. Reports say nearly half of spike-specific TCRs go after unmutated variant regions.

Comments on this clone: As yet, its antigen is unknown.

Produced via immunoSEQ multiplex PCR; TCRdb's table is partial and in-frame only. The table includes 99,000 or so clones, roughly 88% detected once. CDR1 and CDR2 from the germline V gene are SGHDT and YYEEEE. V was shortened by 2 bases and J by 2 bases, with 14 bases between the two germline ends. This CDR3 has 16 residues. The sample here was peripheral blood, taken on day 0 of AZD1222 vaccination. This chain uses TRBV5-6 with TRBJ2-1; TRBD2 might be the D (6 bases). This receptor was taken from an adult in good health. The CDR3 here is CASSFFWAGTYNEQFF. The CDR3, as DNA: TGTGCCAGCAGCTTTTTTTGGGCGGGGACCTACAATGAGCAGTTCTTC.